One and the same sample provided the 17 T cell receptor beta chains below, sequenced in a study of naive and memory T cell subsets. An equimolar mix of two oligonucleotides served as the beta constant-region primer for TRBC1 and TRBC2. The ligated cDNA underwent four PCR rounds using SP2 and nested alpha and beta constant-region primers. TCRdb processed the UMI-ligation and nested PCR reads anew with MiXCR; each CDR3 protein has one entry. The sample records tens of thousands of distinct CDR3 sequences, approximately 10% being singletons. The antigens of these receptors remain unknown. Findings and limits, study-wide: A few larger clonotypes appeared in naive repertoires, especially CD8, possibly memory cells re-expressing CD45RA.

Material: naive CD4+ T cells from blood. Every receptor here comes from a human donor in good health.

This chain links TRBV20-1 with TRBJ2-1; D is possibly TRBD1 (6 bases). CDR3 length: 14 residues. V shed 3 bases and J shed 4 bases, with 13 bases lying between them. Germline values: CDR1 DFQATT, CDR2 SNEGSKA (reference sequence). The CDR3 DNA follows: TGCAGTGCTAGTCGGGACACATCTTACAATGAGCAGTTCTTC. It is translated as CSASRDTSYNEQFF.

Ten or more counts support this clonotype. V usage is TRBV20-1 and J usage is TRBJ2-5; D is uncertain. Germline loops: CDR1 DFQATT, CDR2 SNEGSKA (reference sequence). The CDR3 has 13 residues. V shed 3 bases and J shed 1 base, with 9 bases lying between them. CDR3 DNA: TGCAGTGCTAGCGTGAGAGTCCAAGAGACCCAGTACTTC. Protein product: CSASVRVQETQYF.

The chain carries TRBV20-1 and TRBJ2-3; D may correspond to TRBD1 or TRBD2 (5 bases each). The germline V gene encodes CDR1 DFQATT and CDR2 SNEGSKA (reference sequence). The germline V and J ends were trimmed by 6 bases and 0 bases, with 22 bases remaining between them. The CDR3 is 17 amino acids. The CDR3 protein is CSATYPRGRASTDTQYF. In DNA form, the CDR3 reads TGCAGTGCCACCTACCCCCGGGGCAGAGCTAGCACAGATACGCAGTATTTT.

CDR3 sequence: CASSQELAGDVYEQFF. The CDR3 nucleotides read TGCGCCAGCAGCCAAGAACTAGCGGGAGATGTCTATGAGCAGTTCTTC. The V call is TRBV4-3, the J call TRBJ2-1; TRBD2 matches at 11 bases. This CDR3 spans 16 amino acids. V gave up 0 bases and J gave up 8 bases; unmatched junction bases: 6. CDR1 is LGHNA and CDR2 is YSLEER in the germline V gene.

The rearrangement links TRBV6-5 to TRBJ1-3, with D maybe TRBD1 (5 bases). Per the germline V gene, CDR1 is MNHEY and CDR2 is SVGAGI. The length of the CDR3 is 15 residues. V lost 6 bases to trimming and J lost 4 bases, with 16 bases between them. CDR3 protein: CASRPGRRLGNTIYF. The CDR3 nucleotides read TGTGCCAGCAGGCCGGGACGGAGGCTCGGAAACACCATATATTTT.

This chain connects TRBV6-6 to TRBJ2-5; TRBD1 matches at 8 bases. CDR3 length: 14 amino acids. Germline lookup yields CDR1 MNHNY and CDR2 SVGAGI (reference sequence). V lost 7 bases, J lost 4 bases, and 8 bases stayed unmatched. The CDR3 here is CASTTGTGIETQYF. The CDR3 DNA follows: TGTGCCAGCACCACCGGGACAGGAATAGAGACCCAGTACTTC.

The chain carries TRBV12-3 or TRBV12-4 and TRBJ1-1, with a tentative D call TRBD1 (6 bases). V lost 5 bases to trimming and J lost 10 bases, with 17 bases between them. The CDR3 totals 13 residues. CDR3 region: CASSTGTPNLAFF. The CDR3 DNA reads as TGTGCCAGCAGTACGGGGACACCCAATCTAGCTTTCTTT.

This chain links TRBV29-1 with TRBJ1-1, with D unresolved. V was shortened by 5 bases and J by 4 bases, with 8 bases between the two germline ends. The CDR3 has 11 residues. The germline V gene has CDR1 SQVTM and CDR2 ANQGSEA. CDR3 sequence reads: CSVLRITEAFF. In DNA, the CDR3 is TGCAGCGTTCTAAGGATCACTGAAGCTTTCTTT.

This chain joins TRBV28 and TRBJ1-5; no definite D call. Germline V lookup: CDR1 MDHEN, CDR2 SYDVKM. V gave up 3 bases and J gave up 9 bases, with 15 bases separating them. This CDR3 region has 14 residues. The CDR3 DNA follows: TGTGCCAGCAGTTTTCGGACGGGGAAGTCGCCCCAGCATTTT. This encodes CASSFRTGKSPQHF. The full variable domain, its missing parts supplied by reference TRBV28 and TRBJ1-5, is DVKVTQSSRYLVKRTGEKVFLECVQDMDHENMFWYRQDPGLGLRLIYFSYDVKMKEKGDIPEGYSVSREKKERFSLILESASTNQTSMYLCASSFRTGKSPQHFGDGTRLSIL.

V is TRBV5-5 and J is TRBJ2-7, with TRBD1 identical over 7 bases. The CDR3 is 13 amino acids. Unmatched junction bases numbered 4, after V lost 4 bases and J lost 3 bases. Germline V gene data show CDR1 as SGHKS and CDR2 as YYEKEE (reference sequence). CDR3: CASSRDRYYEQYF. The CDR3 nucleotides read TGTGCCAGCAGCCGGGACAGATACTACGAGCAGTACTTC. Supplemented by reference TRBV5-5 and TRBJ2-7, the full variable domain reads DAGVTQSPTHLIKTRGQQVTLRCSPISGHKSVSWYQQVLGQGPQFIFQYYEKEERGRGNFPDRFSARQFPNYSSELNVNALLLGDSALYLCASSRDRYYEQYFGPGTRLTVT.

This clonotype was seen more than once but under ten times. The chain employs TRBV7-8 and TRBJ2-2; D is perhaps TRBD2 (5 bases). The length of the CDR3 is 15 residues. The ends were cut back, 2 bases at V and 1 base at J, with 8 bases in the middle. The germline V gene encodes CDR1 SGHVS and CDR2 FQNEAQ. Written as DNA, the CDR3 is TGTGCCAGCAGCTTAAGAGGGCAGAACACCGGGGAGCTGTTTTTT. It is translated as CASSLRGQNTGELFF.

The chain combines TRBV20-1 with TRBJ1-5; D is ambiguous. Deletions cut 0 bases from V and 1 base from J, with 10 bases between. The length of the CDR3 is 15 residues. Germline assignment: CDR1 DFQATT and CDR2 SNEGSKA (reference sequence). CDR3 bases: TGCAGTGCTAGAGATTTTATGGGAAGCAATCAGCCCCAGCATTTT. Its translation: CSARDFMGSNQPQHF.

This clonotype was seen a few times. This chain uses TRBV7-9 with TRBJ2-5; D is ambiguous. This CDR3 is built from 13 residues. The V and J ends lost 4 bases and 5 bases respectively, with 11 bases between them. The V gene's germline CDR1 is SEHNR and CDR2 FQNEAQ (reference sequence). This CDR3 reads CASSSYLWETQYF. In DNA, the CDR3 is TGTGCCAGCAGCTCGTACTTATGGGAGACCCAGTACTTC.

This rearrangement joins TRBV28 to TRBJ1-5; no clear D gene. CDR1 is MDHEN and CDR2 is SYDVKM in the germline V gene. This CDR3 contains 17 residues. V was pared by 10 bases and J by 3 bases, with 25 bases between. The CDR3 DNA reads TGTGCCACCCAATTTATGACGGCTCGATCTTCCAATCAGCCCCAGCATTTT. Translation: CATQFMTARSSNQPQHF. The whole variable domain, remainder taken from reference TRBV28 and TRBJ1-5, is DVKVTQSSRYLVKRTGEKVFLECVQDMDHENMFWYRQDPGLGLRLIYFSYDVKMKEKGDIPEGYSVSREKKERFSLILESASTNQTSMYLCATQFMTARSSNQPQHFGDGTRLSIL.

The CDR3 DNA reads as TGTGCCAGCAGCTCCGACAGGGGTAGAGGGACCGGGCAGTTCTTC. Translating gives CASSSDRGRGTGQFF. The chain recombines TRBV7-8 with TRBJ2-1; 8 positions match TRBD1. CDR1 and CDR2 from the germline V gene are SGHVS and FQNEAQ. This CDR3 is built from 15 residues. The ends lost 4 bases at V and 12 bases at J; junction bases unmatched: 14.

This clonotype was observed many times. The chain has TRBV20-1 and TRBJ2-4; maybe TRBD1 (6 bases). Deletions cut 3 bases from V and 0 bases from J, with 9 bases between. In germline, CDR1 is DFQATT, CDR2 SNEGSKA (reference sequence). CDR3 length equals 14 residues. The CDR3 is CSARDRIAKNIQYF. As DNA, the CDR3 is TGCAGTGCTAGGGACAGAATAGCCAAAAACATTCAGTACTTC.

CDR3 region: CASSPTAFNQPQHF. CDR3 DNA sequence: TGTGCCAGCAGCCCCACAGCGTTCAATCAGCCCCAGCATTTT. The genes are TRBV7-2 and TRBJ1-5; D call uncertain. V lost 5 bases and J lost 3, with 11 bases in between. Germline-derived CDR1 and CDR2 are SGHTA and FQGNSA. The CDR3 sequence is 14 residues long. The complete variable domain, with remaining parts taken from reference TRBV7-2 and TRBJ1-5, reads GAGVSQSPSNKVTEKGKDVELRCDPISGHTALYWYRQSLGQGLEFLIYFQGNSAPDKSGLPSDRFSAERTGGSVSTLTIQRTQQEDSAVYLCASSPTAFNQPQHFGDGTRLSIL.